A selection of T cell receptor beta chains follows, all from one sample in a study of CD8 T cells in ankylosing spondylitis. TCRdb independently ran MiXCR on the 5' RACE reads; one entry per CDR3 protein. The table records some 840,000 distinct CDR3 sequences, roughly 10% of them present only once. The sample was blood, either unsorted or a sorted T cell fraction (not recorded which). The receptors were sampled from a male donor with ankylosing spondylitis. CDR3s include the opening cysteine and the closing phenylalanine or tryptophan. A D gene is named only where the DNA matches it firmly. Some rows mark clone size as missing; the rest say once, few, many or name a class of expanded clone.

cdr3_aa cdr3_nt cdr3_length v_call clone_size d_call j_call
CASSTRPAGDTQYF TGTGCCAGCAGCACGAGGCCGGCAGGGGATACGCAGTATTTT 14 TRBV7-2 few NA TRBJ2-3
CASSWTGGDTQYF TGTGCCAGCAGTTGGACAGGGGGTGATACGCAGTATTTT 13 TRBV12-3/TRBV12-4 many TRBD1 TRBJ2-3
CASSQGPLVEQFF TGTGCCAGCAGCCAGGGCCCCCTTGTAGAGCAGTTCTTC 13 TRBV3-1 few NA TRBJ2-1
CSARVPAVPEAFF TGCAGTGCTAGAGTACCAGCAGTCCCTGAAGCTTTCTTT 13 TRBV20-1 few NA TRBJ1-1
CASSKGDKYEQYF TGTGCCAGCAGTAAGGGGGACAAATACGAGCAGTACTTC 13 TRBV28 NA NA TRBJ2-7
CSVATGLGEKLFF TGCAGCGTCGCAACAGGGCTGGGTGAAAAACTGTTTTTT 13 TRBV29-1 NA NA TRBJ1-4
CSVLAGRSTDTQYF TGCAGCGTTCTGGCGGGTCGGAGCACAGATACGCAGTATTTT 14 TRBV29-1 NA NA TRBJ2-3
CAISVRQEEKLFF TGTGCCATCAGTGTCAGACAGGAGGAAAAACTGTTTTTT 13 TRBV10-3 many NA TRBJ1-4
CASSTQRTGAFF TGTGCCAGCAGCACCCAAAGGACAGGGGCTTTCTTT 12 TRBV7-2 few TRBD1 TRBJ1-1
CASSLVRAGYNEQFF TGCGCCAGCAGCCTCGTCAGGGCGGGGTACAATGAGCAGTTCTTC 15 TRBV5-1 many NA TRBJ2-1
CASSFLQGAEKLFF TGTGCCAGCAGTTTCTTACAGGGGGCTGAAAAACTGTTTTTT 14 TRBV12-3/TRBV12-4 few TRBD1 TRBJ1-4
CSAWDSYGYTF TGCAGTGCTTGGGACAGCTATGGCTACACCTTC 11 TRBV20-1 NA TRBD1 TRBJ1-2
CASSPRLAGGHGTDTQYF TGTGCCAGCAGCCCACGACTAGCGGGAGGCCATGGCACAGATACGCAGTATTTT 18 TRBV11-2 few TRBD2 TRBJ2-3
CASSSGKGEETQYF TGCGCCAGCAGTTCGGGGAAGGGAGAAGAGACCCAGTACTTC 14 TRBV5-1 many NA TRBJ2-5
CSARDNWAGGYNEQFF TGCAGTGCTAGAGATAATTGGGCTGGGGGTTACAATGAGCAGTTCTTC 16 TRBV20-1 many NA TRBJ2-1
CASSLTLSPQETQYF TGTGCCAGCAGCCTAACTCTTTCACCTCAAGAGACCCAGTACTTC 15 TRBV7-3 few NA TRBJ2-5
CASSRLDGASYGYTF TGCGCCAGCAGCCGGCTCGATGGGGCGAGCTATGGCTACACCTTC 15 TRBV4-3 NA NA TRBJ1-2
CASSQYRENEQYF TGTGCCAGCTCCCAATACAGGGAGAACGAGCAGTACTTC 13 TRBV18 few NA TRBJ2-7
CASSLVQGGGYTF TGCGCCAGCAGCTTGGTACAGGGCGGCGGCTACACCTTC 13 TRBV5-1 many NA TRBJ1-2
CSVNSGTRTFF TGCAGTGTCAATTCCGGGACGAGGACTTTCTTT 11 TRBV20-1 NA NA TRBJ1-1
CASSGPGGTGELFF TGTGCCAGCAGCGGCCCAGGGGGTACCGGGGAGCTGTTTTTT 14 TRBV9 NA TRBD1 TRBJ2-2
CSAPDSLSTDTQYF TGCAGTGCACCGGACTCCCTTAGCACAGATACGCAGTATTTT 14 TRBV20-1 many NA TRBJ2-3
CASSRWDPLTDTQYF TGCGCCAGCAGCCGCTGGGACCCCCTCACAGATACGCAGTATTTT 15 TRBV5-1 few NA TRBJ2-3
CASSEQGAREKLFF TGTGCCAGTAGCGAGCAGGGGGCGCGAGAAAAACTGTTTTTT 14 TRBV19 NA TRBD1 TRBJ1-4
CSVAVGRLYEQYF TGCAGCGTTGCTGTGGGACGGCTATACGAGCAGTACTTC 13 TRBV29-1 few NA TRBJ2-7
CSALPGRGLDTQYF TGCAGTGCTTTGCCCGGGAGGGGGTTAGATACGCAGTATTTT 14 TRBV20-1 few TRBD2 TRBJ2-3
CSARALAGGFTDTQYF TGCAGTGCTAGGGCCCTAGCGGGGGGCTTCACAGATACGCAGTATTTT 16 TRBV20-1 NA TRBD2 TRBJ2-3
CSAKAGTGATYEQYF TGCAGTGCTAAGGCCGGGACAGGGGCTACCTACGAGCAGTACTTC 15 TRBV20-1 NA TRBD1 TRBJ2-7
CASSQVHRAGGSYEQYF TGCGCCAGCAGCCAAGTACACAGGGCAGGGGGATCCTACGAGCAGTACTTC 17 TRBV4-1 NA TRBD1 TRBJ2-7
CASSFRIEVMDTQYF TGTGCCAGCAGCTTTCGGATAGAAGTAATGGATACGCAGTATTTT 15 TRBV7-2 few NA TRBJ2-3
CASSYAGLGTDTQYF TGTGCCAGCAGTTACGCGGGGCTGGGCACAGATACGCAGTATTTT 15 TRBV6-5 NA NA TRBJ2-3
CASSQDVRAGGNEQFF TGCGCCAGCAGCCAAGATGTACGGGCGGGGGGAAATGAGCAGTTCTTC 16 TRBV4-3 few TRBD2 TRBJ2-1
CASSSPGQGRYEQYF TGTGCCAGCAGCTCACCGGGACAGGGTCGATACGAGCAGTACTTC 15 TRBV7-2 few TRBD1 TRBJ2-7
CASSLDRVGQGPQHF TGCGCCAGCAGCTTGGACAGGGTCGGGCAGGGCCCCCAGCATTTT 15 TRBV5-1 NA NA TRBJ1-5
CSARDLAGPKNIQYF TGCAGTGCTAGAGATCTTGCGGGACCAAAAAACATTCAGTACTTC 15 TRBV20-1 few NA TRBJ2-4
CASSLLDSTYEQYF TGTGCCAGCAGCTTACTGGACAGCACCTACGAGCAGTACTTC 14 TRBV11-2 NA NA TRBJ2-7
CASTERGAVGETQYF TGTGCCAGCACCGAACGGGGGGCTGTAGGGGAGACCCAGTACTTC 15 TRBV7-3 NA NA TRBJ2-5
CASSHAPFGLQETQYF TGTGCCAGCAGCCATGCCCCCTTCGGGCTCCAAGAGACCCAGTACTTC 16 TRBV7-9 many NA TRBJ2-5
CASRQNALATFEAFF TGCGCCAGCAGACAAAATGCGCTCGCCACCTTTGAAGCTTTCTTT 15 TRBV4-3 few NA TRBJ1-1
CSARASGWAYGYTF TGCAGTGCTAGAGCCTCAGGGTGGGCCTATGGCTACACCTTC 14 TRBV20-1 NA NA TRBJ1-2
CASSPRTSHTEAFF TGCGCCAGCAGCCCACGGACGAGCCACACTGAAGCTTTCTTT 14 TRBV5-1 many NA TRBJ1-1
CSASTRGSGETQYF TGCAGTGCGAGTACCAGGGGGAGCGGGGAGACCCAGTACTTC 14 TRBV20-1 many NA TRBJ2-5
CASSPFIRRNTGELFF TGTGCCAGCTCACCATTTATTAGACGCAACACCGGGGAGCTGTTTTTT 16 TRBV18 NA NA TRBJ2-2
CSARNPRGTNEKLFF TGCAGTGCTAGAAACCCCAGGGGAACTAATGAAAAACTGTTTTTT 15 TRBV20-1 few NA TRBJ1-4
CSARRPGFNEQYF TGCAGTGCTAGACGGCCGGGGTTCAACGAGCAGTACTTC 13 TRBV20-1 few NA TRBJ2-7
CASTTGAGEYNEQFF TGTGCCAGCACCACCGGGGCGGGGGAATACAATGAGCAGTTCTTC 15 TRBV28 few TRBD2 TRBJ2-1
CSASTSGGQETQYF TGCAGTGCTAGTACTAGCGGGGGGCAAGAGACCCAGTACTTC 14 TRBV20-1 many TRBD2 TRBJ2-5
CASSQRPTEAFF TGTGCCAGCAGCCAAAGGCCCACTGAAGCTTTCTTT 12 TRBV4-2 few NA TRBJ1-1
CSARRDSYGYTF TGCAGTGCTAGAAGGGATAGCTATGGCTACACCTTC 12 TRBV20-1 few NA TRBJ1-2
CSAQRQSYEQYF TGCAGTGCTCAAAGGCAATCCTACGAGCAGTACTTC 12 TRBV20-1 few NA TRBJ2-7
CASSYTGTGIWGYTF TGTGCCAGCAGTTACACCGGGACAGGGATCTGGGGCTACACCTTC 15 TRBV6-5 many TRBD1 TRBJ1-2
CSANPGTSSEQFF TGCAGTGCTAACCCCGGGACTAGCTCGGAGCAGTTCTTC 13 TRBV20-1 few TRBD2 TRBJ2-1
CASSFLPTGAGDGYTF TGTGCCAGCAGTTTCCTCCCCACGGGGGCCGGAGATGGCTACACCTTC 16 TRBV12-3/TRBV12-4 few NA TRBJ1-2
CSALRAGRSYEQYF TGCAGTGCTCTCAGGGCAGGGAGGTCCTACGAGCAGTACTTC 14 TRBV20-1 NA NA TRBJ2-7
CSARGWSSYNEQFF TGCAGTGCTAGGGGGTGGAGCTCCTACAATGAGCAGTTCTTC 14 TRBV20-1 NA NA TRBJ2-1
CSARGGGRFYEQYF TGCAGTGCTAGAGGAGGCGGGAGGTTTTACGAGCAGTACTTC 14 TRBV20-1 few TRBD2 TRBJ2-7
CASSPQVDRAHYGYTF TGTGCCAGCAGCCCTCAAGTGGACAGGGCTCACTATGGCTACACCTTC 16 TRBV7-2 NA TRBD1 TRBJ1-2
CSARVPGSQAETQYF TGCAGTGCTCGAGTCCCGGGATCACAGGCGGAGACCCAGTACTTC 15 TRBV20-1 NA NA TRBJ2-5
CSATDSGTEAFF TGCAGTGCTACAGACTCGGGGACTGAAGCTTTCTTT 12 TRBV20-1 many NA TRBJ1-1
CSARRRSANEKLFF TGCAGTGCTAGAAGAAGGAGCGCTAATGAAAAACTGTTTTTT 14 TRBV20-1 few NA TRBJ1-4